These 24 T cell receptor beta chains were all obtained from the same sample, sequenced in a study of T cells in Graves' hyperthyroidism and ophthalmopathy. Amplified regions were TCR beta CDR3 sequences from RNA transcripts. Researchers ran a first-round RT-PCR on the TCR CDR3 using the HTBI primer set. TCRdb fed the multiplex PCR reads into MiXCR, producing one record per CDR3 protein. The repertoire holds a few hundred thousand distinct CDR3 sequences, with 40% to 50% as singletons. The sequenced sample was peripheral blood or thyroid tissue (not recorded which). These receptors all stem from an adult woman with Graves' disease, either hyperthyroidism or ophthalmopathy (not recorded which).

For this clonotype: Given the absence of the conserved phenylalanine or tryptophan at the CDR3 end, a read error is likely. The DNA is left out, because the CDR3 cannot be placed on it with certainty; the CDR3 is given as TCRdb lists it. This chain links TRBV2 with TRBJ1-4. The CDR3 is 10 residues long, counting both termini. Germline CDR1 reads SNHLY; CDR2 reads FYNNEI. The CDR3 is CASSALAGIL.

This clonotype was seen many times. The chain has TRBV20-1 and TRBJ2-2; D might be TRBD1 or TRBD2, each matching 5 bases. V lost 3 bases to trimming and J lost 2 bases, with 10 bases between them. CDR1 is DFQATT, CDR2 SNEGSKA, per germline (reference sequence). CDR3 length equals 14 residues. DNA for the CDR3: TGCAGTGCTAGCTGGGGGTACAACACCGGGGAGCTGTTTTTT. The encoded protein is CSASWGYNTGELFF.

This clonotype was seen a few times. The rearrangement uses TRBV2 and TRBJ1-5; no firm D call. CDR1 SNHLY and CDR2 FYNNEI come from the germline V gene. The CDR3 is 15 residues long. V was pared by 2 bases and J by 0 bases, with 8 bases between. The CDR3 bases are TGTGCCAGCAGTGAAAAACAGTTTAGCAATCAGCCCCAGCATTTT. Residues: CASSEKQFSNQPQHF.

V gene TRBV15 combines with J gene TRBJ2-3, with 15 bases fitting TRBD2. The CDR3 spans 18 residues. Germline values: CDR1 LNHNV, CDR2 YYDKDF (reference sequence). After removal of 0 bases from V and 8 bases from J, the junction contained 9 bases not matched to a gene. As DNA, the CDR3 is TGTGCCACCAGCAGAGAGGTCGGAGGACTAGCGGGAGGGGGTACGCAGTATTTT. It codes for CATSREVGGLAGGGTQYF.

The V call is TRBV29-1, the J call TRBJ2-7; 7 bases fit TRBD1. This CDR3 spans 14 amino acids. Losses at the gene ends were 7 bases for V and 0 bases for J; bases not matched to a gene: 9. Germline CDR1 SQVTM, CDR2 ANQGSEA. CDR3 DNA sequence: TGCAGCGCCCTTTACAGGGGTACCTCCTACGAGCAGTACTTC. Protein sequence: CSALYRGTSYEQYF.

The chain couples TRBV14 to TRBJ1-6; D not resolved. V was trimmed by 2 bases and J by 11 bases, leaving 7 bases between them. In germline, CDR1 is SGHDN, CDR2 FVKESK. This CDR3 comprises 12 residues. DNA of the CDR3: TGTGCCAGCAGCCAATGGTATCCACCCCTCCACTTT. Residues: CASSQWYPPLHF.

The chain employs TRBV7-2 and TRBJ1-1; TRBD1 might be the D (6 bases). Germline assignment: CDR1 SGHTA and CDR2 FQGNSA. The CDR3 is made up of 16 amino acids. V was cut by 6 bases and J by 4 bases, with 21 bases left in between. Written as DNA, the CDR3 is TGTGCCAGCAGTTCCGGGACACCAGACGCGGGCACTGAAGCTTTCTTT. Residues: CASSSGTPDAGTEAFF. The entire variable domain, with the rest obtained from reference TRBV7-2 and TRBJ1-1, is as follows: GAGVSQSPSNKVTEKGKDVELRCDPISGHTALYWYRQSLGQGLEFLIYFQGNSAPDKSGLPSDRFSAERTGGSVSTLTIQRTQQEDSAVYLCASSSGTPDAGTEAFFGQGTRLTVV.

A word on this clonotype: At one of its ends the junction is not consistent with the germline gene, which may arise from a read error. The chain combines TRBV9 with TRBJ2-5; D gene uncertain. The CDR3 is 10 amino acids. The germline V gene encodes CDR1 SGDLS and CDR2 YYNGEE. The chain's CDR3 is CASSVEAQYF. The CDR3 DNA reads TGTGCCAGCAGCGTAGAGGCCCAGTACTTC.

This clonotype was detected ten times or more. The chain employs TRBV11-2 and TRBJ2-2; D unclear. There are 14 residues in the CDR3. Trimming removed 4 bases at V and 6 bases at J, with 12 bases between. The V gene's germline CDR1 is SGHAT and CDR2 FQNNGV. DNA of the CDR3: TGTGCCAGCAGCTCCCTGGCAGGCTCCGGGGAGCTGTTTTTT. It specifies CASSSLAGSGELFF.

The sample holds a few counts of this clonotype. Its ends do not fully match the called genes, so a read error is possible. V usage is TRBV10-1 and J usage is TRBJ1-5; 10 bases are shared with TRBD1. This CDR3 is 10 amino acids long. Germline V CDR1 and CDR2: WNHNN, SYGVQD (reference sequence). The CDR3 is CASSDRGLNF. For the CDR3, the DNA is TGCGCCAGCAGCGACAGGGGGCTAAATTTT.

The chain recombines TRBV6-5 with TRBJ1-5, with a possible D match to TRBD1 (5 bases). The V end lost 6 bases, the J end lost 11 bases, and 26 bases lay between the germline ends. The CDR3 totals 16 residues. Germline CDR1 MNHEY, CDR2 SVGAGI. The DNA of the CDR3 is TGTGCCAGCAGCCCCACCGGGACGGAAGGCTGGGAGACCCAGCATTTT. Translation: CASSPTGTEGWETQHF.

The V and J genes are TRBV29-1 and TRBJ1-6, with a possible D match to TRBD1 (6 bases). Trimming cost V 4 bases and J 8 bases, with 12 bases left between them. The CDR3 length is 13 residues. CDR1 is SQVTM, CDR2 ANQGSEA, per germline. The CDR3 DNA sequence: TGCAGCGTTGGAGGGGGGGCAGATTCACCCCTCCACTTT. It is translated as CSVGGGADSPLHF. The variable domain in full, with the rest retrieved from reference TRBV29-1 and TRBJ1-6, is SAVISQKPSRDICQRGTSLTIQCQVDSQVTMMFWYRQQPGQSLTLIATANQGSEATYESGFVIDKFPISRPNLTFSTLTVSNMSPEDSSIYLCSVGGGADSPLHFGNGTRLTVT.

This clonotype was observed at least ten times. V gene TRBV7-9 combines with J gene TRBJ2-5; no definite D call. The V gene lost 1 base and the J gene lost 2 bases, with 8 bases spanning the gap. The CDR3 loop spans 14 amino acids. Germline loops: CDR1 SEHNR, CDR2 FQNEAQ (reference sequence). CDR3 amino acids: CASSLVSGQETQYF. The CDR3 nucleotides read TGTGCCAGCAGCTTAGTCTCCGGTCAAGAGACCCAGTACTTC.

This clonotype was picked up a small number of times. V usage is TRBV5-4 and J usage is TRBJ1-1, with D unresolved. In germline, CDR1 is SGHNT, CDR2 YYREEE (reference sequence). Trimming removed 0 bases at V and 5 bases at J, with 14 bases between. This CDR3 comprises 15 residues. In DNA form, the CDR3 reads TGTGCCAGCAGCTTGGACTCCAGTCGGGTTACTGAAGCTTTCTTT. This translates into CASSLDSSRVTEAFF.

This clonotype came up many times. The chain recombines TRBV5-1 with TRBJ1-1; 7 positions match TRBD1. J was trimmed by 0 bases and V by 3 bases; bases with no gene match: 2. Germline V gene data show CDR1 as SGHRS and CDR2 as YFSETQ. The CDR3 contains 14 residues. The CDR3 DNA reads TGCGCCAGCAGCTCGACAGGGTTGAACACTGAAGCTTTCTTT. Translated: CASSSTGLNTEAFF. Supplemented by reference TRBV5-1 and TRBJ1-1, the full variable domain reads KAGVTQTPRYLIKTRGQQVTLSCSPISGHRSVSWYQQTPGQGLQFLFEYFSETQRNKGNFPGRFSGRQFSNSRSEMNVSTLELGDSALYLCASSSTGLNTEAFFGQGTRLTVV.

The V and J genes are TRBV9 and TRBJ1-6; D not resolved. CDR1 SGDLS and CDR2 YYNGEE come from the germline V gene. This CDR3 has 14 residues. V shed 3 bases and J shed 5 bases, with 9 bases lying between them. Here the CDR3 reads CASSAGVNNSPLHF. CDR3 coding DNA: TGTGCCAGCAGCGCCGGGGTCAATAATTCACCCCTCCACTTT.

This clonotype was seen ten or more times. The CDR3 bases are TGCAGTGCTAGAGATCAGCTCTATGGCTACACCTTC. Protein: CSARDQLYGYTF. The rearrangement joins TRBV20-1 to TRBJ1-2; D unclear. The CDR3 has 12 residues. V was shortened by 0 bases and J by 4 bases, with 6 bases between the two germline ends. Per germline, CDR1 DFQATT and CDR2 SNEGSKA (reference sequence).

This clonotype was found many times. The chain links TRBV6-5 to TRBJ1-2, with D tentatively TRBD1 (6 bases). The V end lost 5 bases, the J end lost 8 bases, and 15 bases lay between the germline ends. This CDR3 comprises 13 residues. CDR1 is MNHEY and CDR2 is SVGAGI in the germline V gene. The CDR3 protein is CASSTGQGSGYTF. The CDR3 DNA follows: TGTGCCAGCAGTACAGGGCAGGGGAGCGGCTACACCTTC.

This clonotype came up many times. The chain carries TRBV7-9 and TRBJ1-1; perhaps TRBD1 as D (6 bases). The CDR3 is 14 amino acids. V lost 1 base, J lost 1 base, and 7 bases lay in between. Germline V gene data show CDR1 as SEHNR and CDR2 as FQNEAQ (reference sequence). This chain's CDR3 is CASSLGGQNTEAFF. As DNA, the CDR3 is TGTGCCAGCAGCTTAGGGGGACAGAACACTGAAGCTTTCTTT. Drawing the rest from reference TRBV7-9 and TRBJ1-1, the complete variable domain is DTGVSQNPRHKITKRGQNVTFRCDPISEHNRLYWYRQTLGQGPEFLTYFQNEAQLEKSRLLSDRFSAERPKGSFSTLEIQRTEQGDSAMYLCASSLGGQNTEAFFGQGTRLTVV.

This clonotype appeared many times. J is TRBJ1-2 and V is TRBV12-3 or TRBV12-4; TRBD1 matches 9 bases. The CDR3 has 16 residues. The J segment lost 5 bases and the V segment lost 2 bases, leaving 9 bases of the junction unmatched. The CDR3 DNA sequence: TGTGCCAGCAGTTTAACAGGGGGCGAGAAACGGTATGGCTACACCTTC. Translation gives CASSLTGGEKRYGYTF.

The genes are TRBV7-9 and TRBJ2-2; D remains unclear. The V gene lost 5 bases and the J gene lost 9 bases, with 19 bases spanning the gap. This CDR3 is 15 amino acids long. Looked up from germline, CDR1 is SEHNR and CDR2 is FQNEAQ (reference sequence). The CDR3 region is CASSPPSGSFRELFF. CDR3 sequence (DNA): TGTGCCAGCAGCCCCCCTTCGGGTTCCTTCCGGGAGCTGTTTTTT.

This clonotype was seen at least ten times. The gene calls are TRBV9 and TRBJ1-3; D possibly corresponds to TRBD1 (6 bases). CDR1 is SGDLS, CDR2 YYNGEE, per germline. The CDR3 is 16 amino acids. V was cut by 4 bases and J by 0 bases, with 14 bases left in between. DNA of the CDR3: TGTGCCAGCAGCCCACAGGGTAGCCCCTCTGGAAACACCATATATTTT. It yields the protein CASSPQGSPSGNTIYF. Together with reference TRBV9 and TRBJ1-3, the CDR3 gives the full variable domain: DSGVTQTPKHLITATGQRVTLRCSPRSGDLSVYWYQQSLDQGLQFLIQYYNGEERAKGNILERFSAQQFPDLHSELNLSSLELGDSALYFCASSPQGSPSGNTIYFGEGSWLTVV.

This clonotype was observed a few times. In DNA form, the CDR3 reads TGCAGTGCTGGAGGGGATGGGTCTGGCGGGAGGCCGTGGGAGACCCAGTACTTC. Translating it yields CSAGGDGSGGRPWETQYF. The chain couples TRBV20-1 to TRBJ2-5; 8 bases are a match to TRBD2. The trim removed 5 bases at V and 5 bases at J, leaving 22 bases unmatched. The germline CDR1 and CDR2 sequences are DFQATT and SNEGSKA (reference sequence). This CDR3 is 18 amino acids long.

The V gene is TRBV24-1, the J gene TRBJ2-6; D may be TRBD1 or TRBD2 (6 bases each). CDR3 length: 16 residues. Looked up from germline, CDR1 is KGHDR and CDR2 is SFDVKD. V gave up 6 bases and J gave up 4 bases, with 15 bases separating them. DNA of the CDR3: TGTGCCACCAGTCCCCCAGGGGCGGGAGGGGCCAACGTCCTGACTTTC. Translating it yields CATSPPGAGGANVLTF.